There are a few counts of the clone carrying this T cell receptor beta chain. The data stem from a study of blood T cell repertoires in COVID-19. As for the study in general: Samples of COVID-19 (acute and convalescent) were obtained from the United States, Italy and Spain. PBMCs, B-cell-depleted T cells, or T cells were the source of the cDNA or gDNA that made up the material.

Original analysis: The authors estimated nucleated cell counts from reference gene primer amplification. The method was immunoSEQ multiplex PCR; TCRdb's version includes in-frame clones alone and lacks a portion of them. That table furnishes V, J and clone size, whereas the DNA furnished D and trimming. The table has approximately 150,000 clones, roughly 84% seen once. The J segment lost 0 bases and the V segment lost 3 bases, leaving 7 bases of the junction unmatched. The CDR3 is made up of 17 amino acids. The germline gives CDR1 KGHDR, CDR2 SFDVKD. V gene TRBV24-1 combines with J gene TRBJ2-3; 8 bases are a match to TRBD2. This sequence originates from a human donor in a cohort sampled during active COVID-19. The sample comprised peripheral blood. Here the CDR3 DNA reads TGTGCCACCAGTGATGAACTAGCGGAAACTAGCACAGATACGCAGTATTTT. Translation gives CATSDELAETSTDTQYF.